The rows below give T cell receptor beta chains drawn from one sample of a study of blood T cells in healthy people across ages. In TCRdb, the 5' RACE reads were re-called with MiXCR into one record per CDR3 protein. In the table there are roughly 1,300,000 distinct CDR3 sequences, 59% of which are singletons. Input material: blood. The receptor set was obtained from a man younger than 30 in good health. Both conserved end residues are part of each CDR3. Each record gives: CDR3 length, J gene, clone size, V gene, CDR3 protein. Size tells how often a clone was seen (once, few, many) or the class of an expanded clone, and some rows leave it out.

>13|TRBJ2-5|NA|TRBV25-1
CASSEGGLETQYF
>12|TRBJ2-7|few|TRBV20-1
CSARSGNYEQYF
>13|TRBJ2-3|NA|TRBV6-5
CASSYGTGDTQYF
>15|TRBJ2-7|NA|TRBV5-1
CASSWDPGKSYEQYF
>13|TRBJ2-1|few|TRBV24-1
CATSGTSNNEQFF
>12|TRBJ1-1|NA|TRBV7-9
CASSFSGRGAFF
>14|TRBJ2-7|NA|TRBV20-1
CSARPLQGTYEQYF
>14|TRBJ2-1|NA|TRBV20-1
CSYFGQPSNNEQFF
>11|TRBJ2-7|few|TRBV7-9
CASSPSLEQYF
>16|TRBJ2-3|few|TRBV15
CATSRYRGTSTDTQYF
>16|TRBJ2-3|few|TRBV6-2/TRBV6-3
CASSYLAGGTTDTQYF
>14|TRBJ1-2|NA|TRBV7-9
CASSSNRGRNGYTF
>15|TRBJ1-4|NA|TRBV5-4
CASSLEASTNEKLFF
>15|TRBJ2-3|few|TRBV4-2
CASSQELAARDTQYF
>14|TRBJ2-7|NA|TRBV5-4
CASRKSGSTYEQYF
>17|TRBJ1-5|NA|TRBV7-8
CASSTVGGRVSNQPQHF
>14|NA|NA|TRBV11-2
CASSLNRVGGEQYF
>15|TRBJ2-7|few|TRBV7-4
CASSLCRRKVHEQYF
>15|TRBJ1-5|NA|TRBV12-3/TRBV12-4
CASSLSQFSNQPQHF
>16|TRBJ1-5|NA|TRBV2
CASRLNAGLTNQPQHF
>16|NA|NA|TRBV5-1
CASSLEIAGAPYEQYF
>16|TRBJ2-1|NA|TRBV4-1
CASSQDLGFTYNEQFF
>18|TRBJ2-3|NA|TRBV12-3/TRBV12-4
CASTIGLAGGLEGDTQYF
>13|TRBJ2-7|few|TRBV29-1
CSVGSSGTYEQYF
>14|TRBJ2-5|NA|TRBV12-3/TRBV12-4
CASRSSSGMSEQYF
>14|TRBJ1-1|few|TRBV6-5
CASSSPQGNTEAFF
>18|TRBJ2-1|NA|TRBV4-1
CASSHSRGGSGRYNEQFF
>14|TRBJ2-5|NA|TRBV12-3/TRBV12-4
CASSSLAEQETQYF
>13|TRBJ2-1|few|TRBV6-2/TRBV6-3
CASTPWSGDEQFF
>14|TRBJ2-7|once|TRBV20-1
CSATGLAGAYEQYF
>14|TRBJ1-2|few|TRBV15
CATSGEGQGGGYTF